This TCR beta chain emerged from a study of shared clonotypes between healthy human individuals. Study background: Researchers drew samples from a couple of women and a few men aged 18 to 49. The study's findings and limits: A reduction in generation probabilities was seen for non-shared clonotypes relative to those shared by all four donors.

Only one count was recorded for this clone. Its target is not known. Other DNA sequences in the sample encode the same CDR3. Germline V gives CDR1 GTSNPN, CDR2 SVGIG (reference sequence). V shed 3 bases and J shed 0 bases, with 12 bases lying between them. The CDR3 covers 14 residues. The repertoire was sequenced with immunoSEQ multiplex PCR; TCRdb's copy has only in-frame clones and lacks some. The table lists some 2.1 million clones, 85% to 95% of them singletons, with 0.1% to 0.15% in the top ten. The study enrolled healthy HIV-negative adults without recent acute infections or vaccinations as donors.

Sequenced input: naive CD4+ T cells sorted from blood. Subset specified: CD45RA+ positively selected. The TCR sequence derives from a young man in good health. The V call is TRBV30, the J call TRBJ2-7, with D perhaps being TRBD1 or TRBD2 (6 bases each). The CDR3 protein is CAWSKGGNSYEQYF. CDR3 coding DNA: TGTGCCTGGAGCAAAGGGGGGAACTCCTACGAGCAGTACTTC. The full variable domain, completed using reference TRBV30 and TRBJ2-7, is SQTIHQWPATLVQPVGSPLSLECTVEGTSNPNLYWYRQAAGRGLQLLFYSVGIGQISSEVPQNLSASRPQDRQFILSSKKLLLSDSGFYLCAWSKGGNSYEQYFGPGTRLTVT.